The next 16 T cell receptor beta chains were all read from a single sample in a study of blood T cell repertoires in COVID-19. Only in-frame clones appear in the TCRdb table, and some are missing; sequencing was by immunoSEQ multiplex PCR. Of roughly 120,000 clones detected, roughly 84% appear once; the ten largest clones hold approximately 0.76%. Material: peripheral blood. The receptors were sampled from a woman in her 70s with acute or convalescent COVID-19.

This CDR3 reads CASSSGTSAYEQYF. In DNA form, the CDR3 reads TGTGCCAGCAGCTCGGGGACTAGTGCCTACGAGCAGTACTTC. The gene calls are TRBV7-9 and TRBJ2-7; 8 nucleotides align to TRBD2. The V gene end was trimmed by 4 bases and the J gene end by 2 bases; junction bases not matched to a gene: 4. The CDR3 totals 14 residues. Looked up from germline, CDR1 is SEHNR and CDR2 is FQNEAQ (reference sequence).

In this sample, this clone turned up once. This rearrangement joins TRBV10-2 to TRBJ1-6; TRBD1 is a possible D gene (5 bases). The germline CDR1 and CDR2 sequences are WSHSY and SAAADI. The CDR3 has 13 amino acids. The ends were cut back, 2 bases at V and 13 bases at J, with 12 bases in the middle. This CDR3 is CASSEGTGGPLHF. CDR3 nucleotides: TGCGCCAGCAGTGAGGGGACGGGGGGGCCCCTCCACTTT.

The gene calls are TRBV11-2 and TRBJ2-5; D not resolved. Trimming shortened V by 2 bases and J by 5 bases, and 15 bases separated the two germline ends. CDR1 is SGHAT and CDR2 is FQNNGV in the germline V gene. The CDR3 loop spans 15 amino acids. For the CDR3, the DNA is TGTGCCAGCAGCTTAAATTTCGGCCGGGTGGAGACCCAGTACTTC. Amino acids: CASSLNFGRVETQYF.

V usage is TRBV5-6 and J usage is TRBJ2-3; tentative D call: TRBD1 (6 bases). Germline V CDR1 and CDR2: SGHDT, YYEEEE. V lost 3 bases and J 0 bases, leaving 8 bases between the germline ends. The CDR3 is made up of 14 amino acids. CDR3 DNA sequence: TGTGCCAGCAGCTACGGACAGAGCACAGATACGCAGTATTTT. Protein sequence: CASSYGQSTDTQYF.

The chain carries TRBV4-1 and TRBJ2-3; tentative D call: TRBD2 (5 bases). Germline CDR1 reads MGHRA; CDR2 reads YSYEKL. Trimming pared 1 base from V and 0 bases from J, leaving 11 bases between. This CDR3 spans 16 amino acids. The DNA of the CDR3 is TGCGCCAGCAGCCAAGGGATGAGGGCTAGCACAGATACGCAGTATTTT. This translates into CASSQGMRASTDTQYF.

The rearrangement links TRBV12-5 to TRBJ2-5; D is uncertain. The CDR3 has 14 amino acids. Between the trimmed V and J ends, which lost 1 base and 5 bases, there was a span of 11 bases. Germline V gives CDR1 LGHNT, CDR2 FRNRAP. CDR3 in DNA: TGTGCTAGTGGTTTGGATACCCGGTGGGAGACCCAGTACTTC. Residues: CASGLDTRWETQYF. Full variable domain (missing parts from reference TRBV12-5 and TRBJ2-5): DARVTQTPRHKVTEMGQEVTMRCQPILGHNTVFWYRQTMMQGLELLAYFRNRAPLDDSGMPKDRFSAEMPDATLATLKIQPSEPRDSAVYFCASGLDTRWETQYFGPGTRLLVL.

The chain employs TRBV3-1 (or the pseudogene TRBV3-2) and TRBJ1-1; the match to TRBD1 covers 9 bases. Germline V gene data show CDR1 as LGHDT and CDR2 as YNNKEL (reference sequence). The V and J ends lost 6 bases and 4 bases, in that order; junction bases with no gene match: 3. The CDR3 is 13 amino acids. The CDR3: CASRQTGGTEAFF. The CDR3 DNA reads TGTGCCAGCAGGCAGACAGGGGGCACTGAAGCTTTCTTT.

The rearrangement joins TRBV6-5 to TRBJ1-1; weak D call: TRBD1 (5 bases). This CDR3 is built from 16 residues. Between the trimmed V and J ends, which lost 0 bases and 4 bases, there was a span of 15 bases. Germline CDR1 MNHEY, CDR2 SVGAGI. This chain's CDR3 is CASSYSKGRVSTEAFF. The CDR3 DNA reads as TGTGCCAGCAGTTACTCGAAAGGCAGGGTGAGCACTGAAGCTTTCTTT.

The chain carries TRBV19 and TRBJ2-1; 12 nucleotides match TRBD2. The length of the CDR3 is 17 residues. Germline V CDR1 and CDR2: LNHDA, SQIVND (reference sequence). Trimming at V came to 2 bases and at J to 7 bases, leaving 9 bases not matched to a gene. The CDR3 loop is CASSIPPGLAGGNEQFF. The CDR3 nucleotides are TGTGCCAGTAGTATACCACCGGGACTAGCGGGCGGGAATGAGCAGTTCTTC.

The chain is built from TRBV14 and TRBJ1-2; 7 positions match TRBD1. J lost 4 bases, V lost 0 bases, and 5 bases had no gene match. The CDR3 sequence is 15 residues long. Germline assignment: CDR1 SGHDN and CDR2 FVKESK. Here the CDR3 DNA reads TGTGCCAGCAGCCAAGAACGGGACAGCATCTATGGCTACACCTTC. Encoded protein: CASSQERDSIYGYTF.

The chain couples TRBV19 to TRBJ2-5; 7 bases map to TRBD1. CDR1 is LNHDA, CDR2 SQIVND, per germline (reference sequence). This CDR3 comprises 13 residues. The ends lost 5 bases at V and 2 bases at J; junction bases unmatched: 2. CDR3 DNA: TGTGCCAGTAGTCCGGGACAGCAAGAGACCCAGTACTTC. Amino acid sequence: CASSPGQQETQYF.

The chain employs TRBV14 and TRBJ2-5, with 8 bases aligning to TRBD2. Germline V gene lookup returns CDR1 SGHDN and CDR2 FVKESK. V gave up 6 bases and J gave up 1 base; unmatched junction bases: 4. There are 14 residues in the CDR3. The CDR3 sequence is CASSRLAGQETQYF. The DNA of the CDR3 is TGTGCCAGCAGTCGCCTAGCGGGCCAAGAGACCCAGTACTTC.

This sequence joins TRBV6-5 and TRBJ2-2; 7 bases are shared with TRBD2. The V segment lost 5 bases and the J segment 5 bases; nucleotides outside the gene matches: 8. The CDR3 is made up of 15 amino acids. From germline, CDR1 is MNHEY and CDR2 SVGAGI. In nucleotides, the CDR3 is TGTGCCAGCAGTCCCTCGGGGGGAGGGACCGGGGAGCTGTTTTTT. The encoded protein is CASSPSGGGTGELFF.

V gene TRBV7-8 combines with J gene TRBJ1-4, with D possibly being TRBD1 (5 bases). V was clipped by 4 bases and J by 14 bases, with 17 bases between them. Germline CDR1 and CDR2: SGHVS and FQNEAQ. CDR3 length equals 13 residues. CDR3: CASSSPGGDGLFF. The CDR3 bases are TGTGCCAGCAGCTCCCCCGGGGGGGACGGGCTGTTTTTT. Using reference TRBV7-8 and TRBJ1-4 for the parts outside the CDR3, the full variable domain is GAGVSQSPRYKVAKRGQDVALRCDPISGHVSLFWYQQALGQGPEFLTYFQNEAQLDKSGLPSDRFFAERPEGSVSTLKIQRTQQEDSAVYLCASSSPGGDGLFFGSGTQLSVL.

Remarks on this clone: The junction differs from germline at one of its ends, possibly a read error. This chain uses TRBV2 with TRBJ1-1; 7 nucleotides align to TRBD1. Germline CDR1 is SNHLY and CDR2 is FYNNEI. The CDR3 has 14 amino acids. The CDR3 sequence is CASREGGAYTEAFF. In nucleotides, the CDR3 is TGTGCCAGCAGGGAAGGGGGCGCGTACACTGAAGCTTTCTTT. Looking up the rest from reference TRBV2 and TRBJ1-1 gives the full variable domain: EPEVTQTPSHQVTQMGQEVILRCVPISNHLYFYWYRQILGQKVEFLVSFYNNEISEKSEIFDDQFSVERPDGSNFTLKIRSTKLEDSAMYFCASREGGAYTEAFFGQGTRLTVV.

This clone appeared once. V is TRBV7-9 and J is TRBJ1-5; unclear D gene. CDR1 SEHNR and CDR2 FQNEAQ come from the germline V gene (reference sequence). The CDR3 is 13 residues long. V was trimmed by 2 bases and J by 1 base, leaving 3 bases between them. This CDR3 reads CASSLSSNQPQHF. The CDR3 nucleotides read TGTGCCAGCAGCTTAAGCAGCAATCAGCCCCAGCATTTT.